This T cell receptor (beta chain) was recorded in a study of blood T cell repertoires in COVID-19. Study details: Material from acute and convalescent COVID-19 was sourced from the United States, Italy and Spain. The cDNA or gDNA used as material had been derived from T cells, B-cell-depleted T cells, or PBMCs.

The V gene lost 5 bases and the J gene lost 4 bases, with 23 bases spanning the gap. The CDR3 consists of 17 residues. The V gene's germline CDR1 is SGHVS and CDR2 FQNEAQ. Per the study methods: Amplification from reference gene primers served as the basis for estimated nucleated cell counts. Using immunoSEQ multiplex PCR, the repertoire was profiled, and TCRdb retains in-frame clones only, with some absent. That table gives V, J and clone size, and the DNA gave D and trimming. This table has about 71,000 clones, roughly nine tenths appearing once. The specimen was peripheral blood. The rearrangement joins TRBV7-8 to TRBJ2-5; maybe TRBD1 (6 bases). The sequence was obtained from a woman under 30 with acute or convalescent COVID-19. In nucleotides, the CDR3 is TGTGCCAGCAGCCGCGGGTTCGAACAGGGTATAGGAGAGACCCAGTACTTC. Residues: CASSRGFEQGIGETQYF.